This T cell receptor (beta chain) comes out of a study of T cells in Graves' hyperthyroidism and ophthalmopathy. The study's findings and limits: Most thyroid clonotypes that were expanded above 0.001 also turned up in blood. A 13 V-J signature model discriminated ophthalmopathy versus stable hyperthyroidism.

Extraction of PBMCs used 10 ml of fresh peripheral blood. RNA transcripts served as the template for amplifying TCR beta CDR3 regions. Initially, a first-round RT-PCR of the TCR CDR3 employed the HTBI primer set. A single record per CDR3 protein comes from TCRdb applying MiXCR to the multiplex PCR reads. The repertoire holds approximately 570,000 distinct CDR3 sequences, with 20% as singletons. This clonotype was seen ten or more times. Its specificity is unknown. Germline and junction disagree at one end, which may indicate a read error. The receptor comes from a man aged 35 to 55 with Graves' ophthalmopathy. What was sequenced was blood.

CDR3 sequence reads: CASSFDSNQPQHF. The CDR3 DNA reads TGTGCCAGCAGCTTTGACAGCAATCAGCCCCAGCATTTT. This sequence joins TRBV5-1 and TRBJ1-5; D call uncertain. Germline V lookup: CDR1 SGHRS, CDR2 YFSETQ. This CDR3 contains 13 residues.